The 19 T cell receptor beta chains below all came from one sample that was sequenced in a study of T-cell memory formation after mild COVID-19. TCRdb re-called the 5' RACE reads with MiXCR, one entry per CDR3 protein. Among more than 350,000 distinct CDR3 sequences listed, around 21% were seen once. Sequencing was done on a sample of PBMCs or a T cell subset sorted from them (not recorded which). These receptors originate from an adult woman who had mild COVID-19 (a few samples of this study predate the infection). Cell type and time point are not known.

For this clonotype: The germline gene is not matched at one end of the junction; a read error may be the cause. This chain links TRBV18 with TRBJ2-1, with 8 bases that match TRBD1. The CDR3 totals 20 residues. The germline V gene encodes CDR1 KGHSH and CDR2 LQKENI. Here the CDR3 DNA reads TGTGCCAGCTCACCACTTCGGGGCAGGGGGCCAGATAGCTCCTACAATCAGCAGTTCTTC. It translates to CASSPLRGRGPDSSYNQQFF.

J is TRBJ2-1 and V is TRBV18, with D perhaps assigned TRBD1 or TRBD2 (5 bases each). The V end was cut by 6 bases, the J end by 6 bases, with 15 bases between. The CDR3 has 14 residues. Germline V gene lookup returns CDR1 KGHSH and CDR2 LQKENI. CDR3 residues: CASSSGTKGNEQFF. The CDR3 bases are TGTGCCAGCTCGTCCGGGACCAAGGGCAATGAGCAGTTCTTC.

This clonotype has ten or more counts. The V and J genes are TRBV7-9 and TRBJ2-7; TRBD2 agrees at 11 bases. The CDR3 extends over 16 amino acids. Germline assignment: CDR1 SEHNR and CDR2 FQNEAQ (reference sequence). The V segment lost 5 bases and the J segment 2 bases; nucleotides outside the gene matches: 8. DNA for the CDR3: TGTGCCAGCAGCCCGATAGCGGGAGGGTGGACCTACGAGCAGTACTTC. Protein product: CASSPIAGGWTYEQYF.

V is TRBV7-9 and J is TRBJ2-5, with D unresolved. The CDR3 extends over 14 amino acids. V lost 3 bases to trimming and J lost 7 bases, with 15 bases between them. Germline assignment: CDR1 SEHNR and CDR2 FQNEAQ (reference sequence). The CDR3 loop reads CASSLNSHPGTQYF. Written as DNA, the CDR3 is TGTGCCAGCAGCTTGAACTCTCACCCGGGGACCCAGTACTTC. Based on the CDR3 plus reference TRBV7-9 and TRBJ2-5, the full variable domain is DTGVSQNPRHKITKRGQNVTFRCDPISEHNRLYWYRQTLGQGPEFLTYFQNEAQLEKSRLLSDRFSAERPKGSFSTLEIQRTEQGDSAMYLCASSLNSHPGTQYFGPGTRLLVL.

This clonotype was counted a few times. The V gene is TRBV5-1, the J gene TRBJ2-7, with D maybe TRBD1 (6 bases). The CDR3 is made up of 14 amino acids. The germline gives CDR1 SGHRS, CDR2 YFSETQ. V was trimmed by 5 bases and J by 3 bases, leaving 15 bases between them. The CDR3 reads CASSLTTGDYEQYF. CDR3 DNA: TGCGCCAGCAGTCTAACGACAGGAGACTACGAGCAGTACTTC.

The chain carries TRBV7-2 and TRBJ2-4; D assignment may be TRBD1 or TRBD2 (6 bases each). Trimming pared 1 base from V and 1 base from J, leaving 8 bases between. The CDR3 extends over 15 amino acids. Looked up from germline, CDR1 is SGHTA and CDR2 is FQGNSA. This CDR3 reads CASSLGGAAKNIQYF. CDR3 coding DNA: TGTGCCAGCAGCTTAGGGGGGGCTGCCAAAAACATTCAGTACTTC.

The rearrangement joins TRBV10-1 to TRBJ2-3; 16 bases fit TRBD2. CDR1 is WNHNN, CDR2 SYGVQD, per germline (reference sequence). V lost 5 bases to trimming and J lost 5 bases; unmatched junction nucleotides: 13. CDR3 length: 19 residues. Here the CDR3 reads CASSRHPGLAGGRIDTQYF. The CDR3 DNA sequence: TGCGCCAGCAGTAGACATCCGGGACTAGCGGGGGGGCGAATAGATACGCAGTATTTT.

V usage is TRBV2 and J usage is TRBJ2-5, with TRBD2 matching over 8 bases. V was pared by 6 bases and J by 5 bases, with 8 bases of the junction left unmatched. The CDR3 is 14 residues long. In germline, CDR1 is SNHLY, CDR2 FYNNEI. The CDR3 spells CASRTRTSRETQYF. The CDR3 bases are TGTGCCAGCAGGACCCGGACTAGCAGGGAGACCCAGTACTTC.

This clonotype occurred a few times. This chain connects TRBV3-1 to TRBJ2-7; D is unclear. The CDR3 covers 14 residues. V was cut by 1 base and J by 0 bases, with 7 bases left in between. Germline V gene sequence: CDR1 LGHDT, CDR2 YNNKEL (reference sequence). Here the CDR3 reads CASSQVFSSYEQYF. In DNA, the CDR3 is TGTGCCAGCAGCCAAGTATTCAGCTCCTACGAGCAGTACTTC.

This clonotype has more than one count but fewer than ten. The chain recombines TRBV7-9 with TRBJ2-4, with unresolved D. V lost 1 base to trimming and J lost 11 bases, with 12 bases between them. CDR1 and CDR2 (germline): SEHNR, FQNEAQ (reference sequence). This CDR3 has 13 amino acids. DNA for the CDR3: TGTGCCAGCAGCTTAGAGATAGTTCAATTTCAGTACTTC. The encoded protein is CASSLEIVQFQYF.

The table lists this clonotype with a few counts. This chain connects TRBV5-5 to TRBJ1-1; D possibly corresponds to TRBD1 (5 bases). CDR3 length: 15 amino acids. V gave up 4 bases and J gave up 0 bases, with 13 bases separating them. Germline V CDR1 and CDR2: SGHKS, YYEKEE (reference sequence). The CDR3 nucleotides read TGTGCCAGCAGCCTGGGACCCCTTATGAACACTGAAGCTTTCTTT. It specifies CASSLGPLMNTEAFF.

This clonotype was counted a few times. The chain recombines TRBV29-1 with TRBJ2-5; D is perhaps TRBD2 (6 bases). The CDR3 has 13 amino acids. Germline-derived CDR1 and CDR2 are SQVTM and ANQGSEA. V gave up 7 bases and J gave up 5 bases, with 17 bases separating them. CDR3 in amino acids: CSALRRGEETQYF. CDR3 nucleotide sequence: TGCAGCGCCTTGCGGAGGGGCGAGGAGACCCAGTACTTC.

This clonotype has a handful of counts. The rearrangement links TRBV4-2 to TRBJ2-7; 7 nucleotides match TRBD1. The CDR3 is made up of 17 amino acids. The ends lost 3 bases at V and 0 bases at J; junction bases unmatched: 11. The germline CDR1 and CDR2 sequences are LGHNA and YNFKEQ. CDR3 amino acids: CASSQETDRASSYEQYF. CDR3 in DNA: TGTGCCAGCAGCCAGGAGACTGACAGGGCTAGCTCCTACGAGCAGTACTTC.

This clonotype was detected a few times. This rearrangement joins TRBV6-4 to TRBJ2-2; no reliable D call. Per the germline V gene, CDR1 is MRHNA and CDR2 is SNTAGT. The V gene lost 1 base and the J gene lost 1 base, with 7 bases spanning the gap. This CDR3 has 15 amino acids. The CDR3 region has the DNA TGTGCCAGCAGTGACTACCCCAGGAACACCGGGGAGCTGTTTTTT. Protein sequence: CASSDYPRNTGELFF.

This clonotype was seen only a few times. The gene calls are TRBV9 and TRBJ1-1; no reliable D call. CDR1 and CDR2 (germline): SGDLS, YYNGEE. The CDR3 is 11 amino acids. V was pared by 7 bases and J by 10 bases, with 14 bases between. The CDR3 DNA reads TGTGCCAGCTCGAGGGAGGGTAGAGCTTTCTTT. This codes for CASSREGRAFF.

The chain carries TRBV19 and TRBJ2-3; D may be TRBD2 (6 bases). The germline CDR1 and CDR2 sequences are LNHDA and SQIVND (reference sequence). V gave up 5 bases and J gave up 1 base, with 16 bases separating them. This CDR3 is 16 amino acids long. The CDR3 DNA reads as TGTGCCAGTAGTGCTGTACGGGAGTTCGGCACAGATACGCAGTATTTT. Its translation: CASSAVREFGTDTQYF.

This clonotype has just a few counts. The gene calls are TRBV2 and TRBJ2-5; D is undetermined. The V end was cut by 2 bases, the J end by 5 bases, with 3 bases between. Germline lookup yields CDR1 SNHLY and CDR2 FYNNEI. The CDR3 runs to 11 residues. CDR3 coding DNA: TGTGCCAGCAGTGAATGGGAGACCCAGTACTTC. Protein sequence: CASSEWETQYF.

This clonotype was detected ten times or more. The chain carries TRBV5-1 and TRBJ2-3; perhaps TRBD2 as D (6 bases). The V gene's germline CDR1 is SGHRS and CDR2 YFSETQ. V gave up 4 bases and J gave up 0 bases, with 6 bases separating them. This CDR3 is 13 amino acids long. The CDR3 coding sequence is TGCGCCAGCAGCCGGGAGAGCACAGATACGCAGTATTTT. Translating it yields CASSRESTDTQYF.

This clonotype has more than one count but fewer than ten. The rearrangement links TRBV20-1 to TRBJ2-5; 8 bases match TRBD1. With 5 bases clipped from V and 4 bases from J, the junction kept 6 bases outside the gene matches. Germline CDR1 is DFQATT and CDR2 is SNEGSKA (reference sequence). This CDR3 contains 13 residues. CDR3 coding DNA: TGCAGTGCTTTACAGGGGGGAGGAGAGACCCAGTACTTC. This translates into CSALQGGGETQYF.